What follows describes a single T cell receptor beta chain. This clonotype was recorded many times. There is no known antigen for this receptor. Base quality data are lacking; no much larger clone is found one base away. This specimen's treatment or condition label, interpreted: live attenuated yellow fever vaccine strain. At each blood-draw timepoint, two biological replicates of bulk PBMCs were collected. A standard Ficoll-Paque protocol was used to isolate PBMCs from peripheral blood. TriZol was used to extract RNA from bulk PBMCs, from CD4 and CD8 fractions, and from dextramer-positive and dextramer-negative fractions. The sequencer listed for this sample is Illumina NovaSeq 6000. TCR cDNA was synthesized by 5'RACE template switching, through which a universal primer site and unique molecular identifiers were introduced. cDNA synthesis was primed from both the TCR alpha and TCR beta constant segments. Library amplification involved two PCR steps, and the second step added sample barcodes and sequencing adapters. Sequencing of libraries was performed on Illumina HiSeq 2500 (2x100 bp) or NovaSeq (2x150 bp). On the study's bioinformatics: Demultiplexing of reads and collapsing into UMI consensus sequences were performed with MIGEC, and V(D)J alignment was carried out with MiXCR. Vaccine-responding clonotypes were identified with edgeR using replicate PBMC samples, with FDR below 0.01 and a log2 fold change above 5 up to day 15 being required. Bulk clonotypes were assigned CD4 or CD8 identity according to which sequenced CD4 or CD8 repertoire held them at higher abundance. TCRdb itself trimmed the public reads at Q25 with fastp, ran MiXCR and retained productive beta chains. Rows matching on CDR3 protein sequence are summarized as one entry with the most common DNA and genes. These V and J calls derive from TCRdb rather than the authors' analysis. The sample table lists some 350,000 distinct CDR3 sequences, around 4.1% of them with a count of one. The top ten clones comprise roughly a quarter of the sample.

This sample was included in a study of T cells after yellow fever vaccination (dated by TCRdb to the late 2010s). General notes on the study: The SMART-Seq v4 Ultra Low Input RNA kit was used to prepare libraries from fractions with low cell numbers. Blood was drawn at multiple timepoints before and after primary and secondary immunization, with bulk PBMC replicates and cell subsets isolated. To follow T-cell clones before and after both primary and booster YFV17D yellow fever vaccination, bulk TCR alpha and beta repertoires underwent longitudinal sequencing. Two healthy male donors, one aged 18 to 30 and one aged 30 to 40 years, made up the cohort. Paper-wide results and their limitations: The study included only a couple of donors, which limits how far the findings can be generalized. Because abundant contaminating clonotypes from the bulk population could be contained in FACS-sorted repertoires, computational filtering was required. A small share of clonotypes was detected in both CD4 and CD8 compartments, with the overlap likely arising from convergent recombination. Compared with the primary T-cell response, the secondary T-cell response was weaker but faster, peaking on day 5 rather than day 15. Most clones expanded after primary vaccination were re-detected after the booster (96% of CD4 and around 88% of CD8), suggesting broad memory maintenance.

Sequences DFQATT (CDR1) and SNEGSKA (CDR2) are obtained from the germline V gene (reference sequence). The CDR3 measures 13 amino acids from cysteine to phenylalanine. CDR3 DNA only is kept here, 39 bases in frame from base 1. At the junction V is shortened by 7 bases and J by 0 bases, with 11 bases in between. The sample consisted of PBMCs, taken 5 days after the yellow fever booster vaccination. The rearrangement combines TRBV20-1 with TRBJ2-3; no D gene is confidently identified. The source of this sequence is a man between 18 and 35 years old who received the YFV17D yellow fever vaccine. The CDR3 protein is CSVVLRSTDTQYF. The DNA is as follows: TGCAGTGTCGTACTGAGAAGCACAGATACGCAGTATTTT.